These 13 T cell receptor beta chains were sequenced from one sample in a study of blood T cell repertoires in COVID-19. The method was immunoSEQ multiplex PCR; TCRdb's version includes in-frame clones alone and lacks a portion of them. Of under 450,000 clones detected, around 89% appear once; the ten largest clones hold about 1.6%. The sample consisted of peripheral blood. The receptor source for this set is a woman aged 40-49 years with COVID-19, enrolled during active disease.

V gene TRBV4-1 combines with J gene TRBJ2-3; the match to TRBD2 covers 12 bases. CDR3 length: 20 residues. V was pared by 4 bases and J by 5 bases, with 19 bases of the junction left unmatched. Germline CDR1 and CDR2: MGHRA and YSYEKL. CDR3 DNA sequence: TGCGCCAGCAGCCCCCGAGTCGGCGGGAGGACTAGCGGGACTATAGATACGCAGTATTTT. Its protein product is CASSPRVGGRTSGTIDTQYF.

The rearrangement uses TRBV5-1 and TRBJ1-1; perhaps TRBD1 as D (6 bases). Trimming stripped 4 bases from V and 4 bases from J, with 26 bases between. The CDR3 is made up of 18 amino acids. CDR1 is SGHRS and CDR2 is YFSETQ in the germline V gene. CDR3 protein: CASSTRGGAGSLSTEAFF. CDR3 DNA: TGCGCCAGCAGCACCCGGGGGGGCGCGGGATCTTTGAGCACTGAAGCTTTCTTT.

This clone was found once. The chain couples TRBV5-1 to TRBJ2-1; 7 nucleotides line up with TRBD2. Losses at the gene ends were 5 bases for V and 0 bases for J; bases not matched to a gene: 5. The CDR3 extends over 15 amino acids. Germline lookup yields CDR1 SGHRS and CDR2 YFSETQ. CDR3 nucleotide sequence: TGCGCCAGCAGTCGGGAGGAACCCTCCTACAATGAGCAGTTCTTC. It yields the protein CASSREEPSYNEQFF.

This clone was observed once. J is TRBJ2-5 and V is TRBV6-5, with 8 bases lining up with TRBD2. Germline-derived CDR1 and CDR2 are MNHEY and SVGAGI. V lost 1 base and J lost 6; bases outside the gene matches: 7. The CDR3 consists of 15 residues. The CDR3 reads CASSYFQRGRQTQYF. The CDR3 DNA reads TGTGCCAGCAGTTACTTCCAGCGGGGGCGGCAGACCCAGTACTTC.

The table lists this clone with many counts. The CDR3 loop is CASSDSAGATDTQYF. In nucleotides, the CDR3 is TGTGCCAGCAGTGACTCAGCGGGGGCCACAGATACGCAGTATTTT. This chain joins TRBV6-4 and TRBJ2-3, with 8 nucleotides matching TRBD2. V lost 0 bases to trimming and J lost 2 bases; unmatched junction nucleotides: 1. From germline, CDR1 is MRHNA and CDR2 SNTAGT. This CDR3 has 15 residues.

This chain uses TRBV7-8 with TRBJ1-3; a weak D match, TRBD1 (5 bases). The CDR3 totals 16 residues. Germline V gene sequence: CDR1 SGHVS, CDR2 FQNEAQ. The V gene lost 7 bases and the J gene lost 4 bases, with 20 bases spanning the gap. CDR3 loop: CASTQLRAPRGNTIYF. The CDR3, as DNA: TGTGCCAGCACCCAACTCAGGGCGCCTCGGGGAAACACCATATATTTT.

The V and J genes are TRBV19 and TRBJ1-6; D remains unclear. V was trimmed by 3 bases and J by 10 bases, leaving 22 bases between them. The germline CDR1 and CDR2 sequences are LNHDA and SQIVND (reference sequence). The CDR3 spans 17 residues. CDR3 nucleotide sequence: TGTGCCAGTAGTATTCAAATTGGACTCCGGGGAAGCTCACCCCTCCACTTT. Translation: CASSIQIGLRGSSPLHF.

The rearrangement uses TRBV6-5 and TRBJ1-1; D may be TRBD1 (5 bases). V was clipped by 0 bases and J by 5 bases, with 13 bases between them. The CDR3 has 15 amino acids. Germline assignment: CDR1 MNHEY and CDR2 SVGAGI. CDR3 nucleotide sequence: TGTGCCAGCAGTTACTCGGGCAGGGATTCGACTGAAGCTTTCTTT. This encodes CASSYSGRDSTEAFF.

This chain connects TRBV19 to TRBJ1-3; no clear D gene. This CDR3 comprises 16 residues. V was trimmed by 6 bases and J by 0 bases, leaving 15 bases between them. The germline V gene has CDR1 LNHDA and CDR2 SQIVND (reference sequence). The CDR3 loop reads CASSQQPPSSGNTIYF. The CDR3, as DNA: TGTGCCAGTAGCCAACAGCCCCCAAGCTCTGGAAACACCATATATTTT.

The rearrangement links TRBV7-3 to TRBJ1-6; 11 bases match TRBD1. Losses at the gene ends were 5 bases for V and 10 bases for J; bases not matched to a gene: 4. In germline, CDR1 is SGHTA, CDR2 FQGTGA. This CDR3 contains 14 residues. The chain's CDR3 is CASSRTGGESPLHF. CDR3 DNA sequence: TGTGCCAGCAGCCGGACAGGGGGCGAGTCACCCCTCCACTTT.

The chain carries TRBV6-5 and TRBJ1-2; D unresolved. Germline V gives CDR1 MNHEY, CDR2 SVGAGI. Between the trimmed V and J ends, which lost 8 bases and 1 base, there was a span of 8 bases. The CDR3 totals 12 residues. Written as DNA, the CDR3 is TGTGCCAGCGTGTCCAGTAACTATGGCTACACCTTC. This sequence encodes CASVSSNYGYTF.

CDR3 DNA sequence: TGCGCCAGCAGCACCGGGGACCAAGAGACCCAGTACTTC. This codes for CASSTGDQETQYF. The chain is built from TRBV5-1 and TRBJ2-5; TRBD2 is a possible D gene (5 bases). The CDR3 is made up of 13 amino acids. Germline-derived CDR1 and CDR2 are SGHRS and YFSETQ. Deletions cut 4 bases from V and 0 bases from J, with 7 bases between.

The rearrangement uses TRBV4-3 and TRBJ1-1, with D possibly TRBD1 on 6 matching bases. V was clipped by 4 bases and J by 4 bases, with 10 bases between them. The CDR3 totals 13 residues. Germline V gene data show CDR1 as LGHNA and CDR2 as YSLEER. This CDR3 reads CASSRQQGTEAFF. Written as DNA, the CDR3 is TGCGCCAGCAGCCGCCAACAGGGCACTGAAGCTTTCTTT.